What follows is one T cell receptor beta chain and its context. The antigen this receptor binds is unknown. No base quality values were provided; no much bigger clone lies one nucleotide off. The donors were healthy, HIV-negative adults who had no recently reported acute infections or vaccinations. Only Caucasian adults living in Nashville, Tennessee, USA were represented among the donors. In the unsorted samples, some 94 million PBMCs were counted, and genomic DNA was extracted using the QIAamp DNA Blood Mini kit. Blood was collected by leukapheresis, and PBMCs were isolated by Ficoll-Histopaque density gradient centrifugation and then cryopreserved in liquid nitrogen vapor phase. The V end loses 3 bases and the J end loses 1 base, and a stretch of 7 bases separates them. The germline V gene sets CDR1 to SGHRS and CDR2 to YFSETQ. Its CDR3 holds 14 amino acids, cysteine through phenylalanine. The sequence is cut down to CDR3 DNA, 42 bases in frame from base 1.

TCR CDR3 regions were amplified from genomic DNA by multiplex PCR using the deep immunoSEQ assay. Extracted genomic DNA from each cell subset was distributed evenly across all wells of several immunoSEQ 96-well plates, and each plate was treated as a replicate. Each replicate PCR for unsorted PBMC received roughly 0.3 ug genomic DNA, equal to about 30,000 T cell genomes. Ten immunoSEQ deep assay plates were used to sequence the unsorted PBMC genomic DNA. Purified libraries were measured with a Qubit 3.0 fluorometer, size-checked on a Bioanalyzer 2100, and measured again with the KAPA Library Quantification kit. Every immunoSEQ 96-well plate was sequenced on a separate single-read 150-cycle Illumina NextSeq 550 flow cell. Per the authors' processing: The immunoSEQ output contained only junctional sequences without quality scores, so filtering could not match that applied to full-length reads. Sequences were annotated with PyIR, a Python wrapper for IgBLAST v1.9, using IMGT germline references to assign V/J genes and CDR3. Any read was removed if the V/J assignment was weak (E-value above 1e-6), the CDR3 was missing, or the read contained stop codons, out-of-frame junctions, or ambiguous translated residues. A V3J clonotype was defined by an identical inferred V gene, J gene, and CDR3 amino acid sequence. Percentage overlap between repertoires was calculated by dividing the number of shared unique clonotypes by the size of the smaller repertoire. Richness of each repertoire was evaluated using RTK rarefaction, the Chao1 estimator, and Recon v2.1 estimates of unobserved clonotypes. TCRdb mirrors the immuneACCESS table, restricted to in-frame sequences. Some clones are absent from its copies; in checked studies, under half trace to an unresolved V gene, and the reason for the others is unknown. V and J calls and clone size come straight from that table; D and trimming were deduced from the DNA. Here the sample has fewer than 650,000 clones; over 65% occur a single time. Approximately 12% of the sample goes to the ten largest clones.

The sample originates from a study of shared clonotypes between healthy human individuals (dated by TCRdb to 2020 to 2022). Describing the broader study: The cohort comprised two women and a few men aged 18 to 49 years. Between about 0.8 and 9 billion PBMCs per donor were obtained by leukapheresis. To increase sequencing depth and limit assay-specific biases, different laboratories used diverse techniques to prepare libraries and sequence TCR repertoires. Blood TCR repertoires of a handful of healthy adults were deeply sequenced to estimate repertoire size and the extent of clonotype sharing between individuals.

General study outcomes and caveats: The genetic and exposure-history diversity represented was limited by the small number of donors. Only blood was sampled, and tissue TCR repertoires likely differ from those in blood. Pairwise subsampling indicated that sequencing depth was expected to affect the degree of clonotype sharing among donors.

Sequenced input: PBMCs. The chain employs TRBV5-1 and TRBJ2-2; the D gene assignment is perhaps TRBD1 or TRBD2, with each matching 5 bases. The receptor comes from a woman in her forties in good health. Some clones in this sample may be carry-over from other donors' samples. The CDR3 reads CASSWDGNTGELFF. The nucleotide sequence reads TGCGCCAGCAGCTGGGACGGGAACACCGGGGAGCTGTTTTTT. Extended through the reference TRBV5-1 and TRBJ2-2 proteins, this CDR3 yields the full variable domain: KAGVTQTPRYLIKTRGQQVTLSCSPISGHRSVSWYQQTPGQGLQFLFEYFSETQRNKGNFPGRFSGRQFSNSRSEMNVSTLELGDSALYLCASSWDGNTGELFFGEGSRLTVL.